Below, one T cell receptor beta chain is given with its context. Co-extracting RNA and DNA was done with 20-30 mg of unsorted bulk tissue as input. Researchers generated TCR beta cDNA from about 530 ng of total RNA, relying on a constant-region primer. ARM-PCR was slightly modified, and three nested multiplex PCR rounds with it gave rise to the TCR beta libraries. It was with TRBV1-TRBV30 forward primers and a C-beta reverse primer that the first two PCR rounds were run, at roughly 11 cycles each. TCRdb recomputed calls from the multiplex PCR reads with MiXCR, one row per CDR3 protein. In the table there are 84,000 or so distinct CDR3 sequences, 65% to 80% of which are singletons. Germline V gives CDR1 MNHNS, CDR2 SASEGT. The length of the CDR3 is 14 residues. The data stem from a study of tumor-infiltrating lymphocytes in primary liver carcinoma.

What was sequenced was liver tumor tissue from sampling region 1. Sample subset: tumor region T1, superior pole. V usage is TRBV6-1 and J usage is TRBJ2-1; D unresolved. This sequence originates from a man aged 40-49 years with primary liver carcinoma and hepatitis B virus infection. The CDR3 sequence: CASRPRRQYNEQFF. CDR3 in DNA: TGTGCTAGCCGGCCTCGGCGCCAATACAATGAGCAGTTCTTC.